The T cell receptor (beta chain) described here comes from a study of Graves' ophthalmopathy and Graves' hyperthyroidism. Germline V gene sequence: CDR1 MNHEY, CDR2 SMNVEV (reference sequence). The CDR3 is 14 amino acids in total, end residues counted. Comment on this clonotype: The antigen remains unidentified. No conserved phenylalanine or tryptophan ends this CDR3, so it is likely a read error. The DNA is omitted, as the CDR3 cannot be located on it reliably, and the CDR3 follows TCRdb's listing.

Study-wide points: Prediction of ophthalmopathy progression reached roughly 70% sensitivity and about 72% specificity. Ophthalmopathy cases were distinguished from stable hyperthyroidism by a 13-signature model, reaching about 90% sensitivity and 70% to 84% specificity. Detected in blood as well were most expanded thyroid clonotypes with frequency above 0.001.

Hyperthyroidism qualified as stable when ophthalmopathy did not develop within 18 months of follow-up. Amplification of TCR beta CDR3 regions used RNA transcripts. Amplification began with first-round RT-PCR using HTBI primers, then second-round multiplex PCR was performed. One entry per CDR3 protein results from TCRdb running MiXCR on the multiplex PCR reads. Of hundreds of thousands of distinct CDR3 sequences in the sample, about 20% were seen once. This sequence originates from a woman between 18 and 29 years old with stable Graves' hyperthyroidism. Some clones in this sample may be carry-over from other donors' samples. Sequencing input: peripheral blood. The J gene is TRBJ2-7, the V gene TRBV27; TRBD1, as called in the table, went unchecked against the DNA. The CDR3 loop reads CASSLLDRVYEQCL.